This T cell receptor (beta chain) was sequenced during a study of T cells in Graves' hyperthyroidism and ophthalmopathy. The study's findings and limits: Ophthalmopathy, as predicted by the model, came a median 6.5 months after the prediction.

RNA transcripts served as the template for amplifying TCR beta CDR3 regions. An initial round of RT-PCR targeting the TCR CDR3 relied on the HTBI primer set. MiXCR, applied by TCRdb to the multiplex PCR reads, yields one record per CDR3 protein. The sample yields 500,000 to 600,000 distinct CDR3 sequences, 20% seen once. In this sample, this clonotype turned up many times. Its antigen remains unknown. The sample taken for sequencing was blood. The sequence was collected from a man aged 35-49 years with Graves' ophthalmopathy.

The CDR3 bases are TGTGCCAGCAGCTTAGAAGCACAGCGCTACGAGCAGTACTTC. Its protein is CASSLEAQRYEQYF. The V and J genes are TRBV7-9 and TRBJ2-7, with D uncertain. Looked up from germline, CDR1 is SEHNR and CDR2 is FQNEAQ (reference sequence). The V end was cut by 1 base, the J end by 3 bases, with 10 bases between. The CDR3 spans 14 residues.